This T cell receptor beta chain was identified in a study of cytomegalovirus exposure and HLA in healthy donors. Study-level results: In a later analysis, around 18,000 TCR beta sequences were associated with HLA alleles at 0.05 false discovery rate. Cytomegalovirus status was reportedly diagnosed by the classifier with high specificity and sensitivity. As confirmed in vitro, a few CMV-associated chains were specific for CMV antigens.

PCR employed 60 Vbeta and 13 Jbeta primers. Measured with immunoSEQ multiplex PCR; TCRdb has only the in-frame clones, and not every one. The data show about 190,000 clones, with roughly 85% seen just once and 1% held by the top ten. As regards this clone: Its cognate antigen is unknown.

The CDR3 totals 19 residues. Looked up from germline, CDR1 is MDHEN and CDR2 is SYDVKM. The ends were cut back, 5 bases at V and 4 bases at J, with 24 bases in the middle. Regarding donors, all were healthy bone marrow donors. The TCR originated in a boy aged 2 to 10 in good health and CMV-seronegative. The chain employs TRBV28 and TRBJ2-6, with D perhaps TRBD2 (6 bases). The specimen sequenced was PBMCs. CDR3 loop: CASSPRGPSEGLGANVLTF. CDR3 DNA: TGTGCCAGCAGTCCCCGTGGGCCTAGCGAGGGCCTGGGGGCCAACGTCCTGACTTTC.